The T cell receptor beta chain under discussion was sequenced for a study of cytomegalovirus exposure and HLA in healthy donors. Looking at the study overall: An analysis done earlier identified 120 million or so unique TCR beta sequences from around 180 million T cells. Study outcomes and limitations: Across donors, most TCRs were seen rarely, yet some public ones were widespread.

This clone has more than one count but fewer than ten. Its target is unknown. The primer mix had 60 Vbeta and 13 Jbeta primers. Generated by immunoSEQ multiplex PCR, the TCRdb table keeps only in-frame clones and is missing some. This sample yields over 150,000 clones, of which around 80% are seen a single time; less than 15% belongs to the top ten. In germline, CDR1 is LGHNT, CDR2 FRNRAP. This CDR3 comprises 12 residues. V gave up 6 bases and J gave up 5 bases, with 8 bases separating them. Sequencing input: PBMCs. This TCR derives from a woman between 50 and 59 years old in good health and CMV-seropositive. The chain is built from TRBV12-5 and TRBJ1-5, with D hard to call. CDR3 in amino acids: CASGLPDQPQHF. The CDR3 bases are TGTGCTAGTGGCCTACCTGATCAGCCCCAGCATTTT.